This T cell receptor (beta chain) was recorded in a study of shared clonotypes between healthy human individuals. Germline assignment: CDR1 SGDLS and CDR2 YYNGEE. With V trimmed by 2 bases and J by 0 bases, 10 bases remained unmatched. This CDR3 region has 17 residues. Details on this clone: Its antigen is unidentified.

Study results and caveats: Clonotype sharing levels among donors were expected to vary with sequencing depth. A reduction in generation probabilities was seen for non-shared clonotypes relative to those shared by all four donors.

Data came from immunoSEQ multiplex PCR; TCRdb stores just in-frame clones and leaves some out. Among about 680,000 clones listed, about 91% were seen once. Cells designated naive CD8 were CD45RO-negative and were positively selected for CCR7, with terminally differentiated effector memory CD45RA+ cells excluded. The sequence was obtained from a young man in good health. Specimen: naive CD8+ T cells sorted from blood. The chain couples TRBV9 to TRBJ1-1; 7 nucleotides line up with TRBD1. CDR3 protein: CASSVNPGQTMNTEAFF. The CDR3 nucleotides are TGTGCCAGCAGCGTTAACCCGGGACAGACGATGAACACTGAAGCTTTCTTT.